These 21 T cell receptor beta chains share one sample of origin, sequenced in a study of blood T cell repertoires in COVID-19. Repertoires were generated with immunoSEQ multiplex PCR, while TCRdb's copy carries only in-frame clones and drops some. Here the sample spans 360,000 or so clones, nearly 90% being singletons. The sample taken for sequencing was PBMCs or T cells enriched from blood (not recorded which). The receptors were sampled from a woman in her twenties or thirties who had recovered from COVID-19.

V is TRBV6-5 and J is TRBJ2-7, with 10 bases lining up with TRBD1. The germline V gene has CDR1 MNHEY and CDR2 SVGAGI. The CDR3 consists of 14 residues. V lost 3 bases and J lost 6; bases outside the gene matches: 5. Here the CDR3 DNA reads TGTGCCAGCAGTTATGGGACAGGGGCGACCGAGCAGTACTTC. Translating gives CASSYGTGATEQYF.

V usage is TRBV30 and J usage is TRBJ1-6; D not certain. CDR3 size: 12 residues. V lost 5 bases, J lost 7 bases, and 9 bases lay in between. Germline lookup yields CDR1 GTSNPN and CDR2 SVGIG (reference sequence). CDR3: CAWSRENSPLHF. The CDR3 DNA sequence: TGTGCCTGGTCACGGGAAAATTCACCCCTCCACTTT. Full variable domain (rest looked up from reference TRBV30 and TRBJ1-6): SQTIHQWPATLVQPVGSPLSLECTVEGTSNPNLYWYRQAAGRGLQLLFYSVGIGQISSEVPQNLSASRPQDRQFILSSKKLLLSDSGFYLCAWSRENSPLHFGNGTRLTVT.

The V call is TRBV19, the J call TRBJ1-5, with D tentatively TRBD1 (5 bases). The CDR3 contains 15 residues. Trimming took off 2 bases at V and 6 bases at J, with 14 bases between the two ends. The germline gives CDR1 LNHDA, CDR2 SQIVND (reference sequence). Here the CDR3 DNA reads TGTGCCAGTAGTATAAGAGACAGTACGGTTCAGCCCCAGCATTTT. Residues: CASSIRDSTVQPQHF.

The chain combines TRBV2 with TRBJ2-7; D uncertain. The CDR3 runs 11 residues. Germline V lookup: CDR1 SNHLY, CDR2 FYNNEI. V lost 5 bases and J lost 3, with 5 bases in between. The CDR3 spells CASSMYYEQYF. For the CDR3, the DNA is TGTGCCAGCAGTATGTACTACGAGCAGTACTTC.

The chain joins TRBV29-1 to TRBJ1-3; D remains unclear. The CDR3 spans 15 residues. The germline CDR1 and CDR2 sequences are SQVTM and ANQGSEA. The V gene lost 5 bases and the J gene lost 0 bases, with 14 bases spanning the gap. The CDR3 protein is CSVTPRRSSGNTIYF. In DNA form, the CDR3 reads TGCAGCGTTACCCCTAGGCGAAGCTCTGGAAACACCATATATTTT.

With respect to this clone: This sample includes further DNA sequences coding for the same CDR3. The chain is built from TRBV5-1 and TRBJ2-1, with 11 bases fitting TRBD2. The CDR3 runs 15 residues. V was pared by 4 bases and J by 3 bases, with 3 bases of the junction left unmatched. The germline gives CDR1 SGHRS, CDR2 YFSETQ. The CDR3, as DNA: TGCGCCAGCAGCCCGGGACTAGCGGACTACAATGAGCAGTTCTTC. This encodes CASSPGLADYNEQFF.

The chain employs TRBV19 and TRBJ1-6, with TRBD1 identical over 8 bases. The trim removed 6 bases at V and 9 bases at J, leaving 10 bases unmatched. Germline CDR1 reads LNHDA; CDR2 reads SQIVND (reference sequence). CDR3 length: 15 amino acids. CDR3 sequence: CASSATGALSSPLHF. The CDR3 nucleotides read TGTGCCAGTAGCGCGACAGGGGCGTTAAGTTCACCCCTCCACTTT.

This clone has only one observation. The chain carries TRBV11-2 and TRBJ2-1; TRBD1 matches at 9 bases. Trimming removed 2 bases from V and 9 bases from J; junction bases left unmatched: 8. Germline loops: CDR1 SGHAT, CDR2 FQNNGV. This CDR3 region has 15 residues. The CDR3 DNA reads as TGTGCCAGCAGCTTATCGTACAGGGGGCAACGTGAGCAGTTCTTC. Protein product: CASSLSYRGQREQFF.

The chain links TRBV19 to TRBJ1-1; D remains unclear. The V end was cut by 4 bases, the J end by 2 bases, with 23 bases between. The CDR3 is 18 residues long. Germline loops: CDR1 LNHDA, CDR2 SQIVND (reference sequence). The CDR3 DNA sequence: TGTGCCAGTAGTACCCGAGTGACACAAATTGTGAGCAACACTGAAGCTTTCTTT. This codes for CASSTRVTQIVSNTEAFF. Combining the CDR3 with reference TRBV19 and TRBJ1-1 gives the whole variable domain DGGITQSPKYLFRKEGQNVTLSCEQNLNHDAMYWYRQDPGQGLRLIYYSQIVNDFQKGDIAEGYSVSREKKESFPLTVTSAQKNPTAFYLCASSTRVTQIVSNTEAFFGQGTRLTVV.

V and J are TRBV2 and TRBJ2-2; the match to TRBD1 covers 10 bases. Per germline, CDR1 SNHLY and CDR2 FYNNEI. The CDR3 extends over 15 amino acids. Trimming at V came to 6 bases and at J to 4 bases, leaving 5 bases not matched to a gene. This CDR3 reads CASRNGQGGTGELFF. The CDR3, as DNA: TGTGCCAGCAGGAACGGACAGGGGGGCACCGGGGAGCTGTTTTTT.

The rearrangement joins TRBV12-3 or TRBV12-4 to TRBJ2-1; D gene unclear. Trimming removed 7 bases at V and 4 bases at J, with 5 bases between. The CDR3 has 11 residues. CDR3 bases: TGTGCCAGCATGCGGTACAATGAGCAGTTCTTC. Translating it yields CASMRYNEQFF.

The J gene is TRBJ2-4, the V gene TRBV5-1, with D possibly being TRBD1 (5 bases). The CDR3 extends over 13 amino acids. The V gene lost 0 bases and the J gene lost 9 bases, with 10 bases spanning the gap. The germline V gene encodes CDR1 SGHRS and CDR2 YFSETQ. In DNA, the CDR3 is TGCGCCAGCAGCTTGGAGACAGTGGGCATTCAGTACTTC. Encoded protein: CASSLETVGIQYF.

The chain joins TRBV5-1 to TRBJ2-3; D is possibly TRBD2 (5 bases). V lost 0 bases and J 3 bases, leaving 11 bases between the germline ends. CDR1 and CDR2 from the germline V gene are SGHRS and YFSETQ. The length of the CDR3 is 15 residues. The chain's CDR3 is CASSLGARATDTQYF. DNA for the CDR3: TGCGCCAGCAGCTTGGGGGCGAGGGCGACAGATACGCAGTATTTT.

The rearrangement uses TRBV5-1 and TRBJ2-7; a possible D gene is TRBD2 (6 bases). The length of the CDR3 is 14 residues. Germline CDR1 is SGHRS and CDR2 is YFSETQ. V lost 0 bases to trimming and J lost 4 bases, with 11 bases between them. The CDR3 bases are TGCGCCAGCAGCTTGGAGCCAGGGAGGTACGAGCAGTACTTC. The encoded protein is CASSLEPGRYEQYF.

The genes are TRBV5-6 and TRBJ2-1; 7 positions agree with TRBD2. CDR3 length: 18 residues. The V gene end was trimmed by 2 bases and the J gene end by 4 bases; junction bases not matched to a gene: 15. Per the germline V gene, CDR1 is SGHDT and CDR2 is YYEEEE. CDR3 in DNA: TGTGCCAGCAGCTTCTTGGCATCGCTAGCGGAAGTATACAATGAGCAGTTCTTC. This gives the protein CASSFLASLAEVYNEQFF.

This clone was recorded once. The V call is TRBV6-6, the J call TRBJ2-2; the match to TRBD1 covers 10 bases. With 9 bases clipped from V and 2 bases from J, the junction kept 9 bases outside the gene matches. The CDR3 runs 16 residues. The germline V gene has CDR1 MNHNY and CDR2 SVGAGI (reference sequence). The CDR3 here is CASDDRGPFNTGELFF. The CDR3 region has the DNA TGTGCCAGTGACGACAGGGGGCCATTCAACACCGGGGAGCTGTTTTTT.

J is TRBJ1-3 and V is TRBV7-9, with D uncertain. Per germline, CDR1 SEHNR and CDR2 FQNEAQ (reference sequence). V shed 8 bases and J shed 1 base, with 21 bases lying between them. The CDR3 has 17 residues. The CDR3: CASYDRDKGLSGNTIYF. CDR3 DNA sequence: TGTGCCAGCTACGACCGGGATAAAGGGCTATCTGGAAACACCATATATTTT.

This chain uses TRBV25-1 with TRBJ2-3; D is undetermined. Germline V CDR1 and CDR2: MGHDK, SYGVNS. The V end was cut by 10 bases, the J end by 5 bases, with 10 bases between. The CDR3 is 11 amino acids. For the CDR3, the DNA is TGTGCCACCCAGGTAGTAGATACGCAGTATTTT. This gives the protein CATQVVDTQYF.

The chain is built from TRBV5-1 and TRBJ2-1; 9 bases fit TRBD2. This CDR3 spans 13 amino acids. V lost 8 bases, J lost 6 bases, and 6 bases stayed unmatched. The germline CDR1 and CDR2 sequences are SGHRS and YFSETQ. The CDR3 region is CASRLAARNEQFF. CDR3 in DNA: TGCGCCAGTCGACTAGCGGCCCGCAATGAGCAGTTCTTC.

The rearrangement joins TRBV9 to TRBJ1-3; maybe TRBD1 (5 bases). Per the germline V gene, CDR1 is SGDLS and CDR2 is YYNGEE. V lost 3 bases and J lost 2, with 12 bases in between. The CDR3 covers 15 residues. The CDR3 protein is CASSADSVPGNTIYF. The CDR3 nucleotides are TGTGCCAGCAGCGCCGACAGTGTACCTGGAAACACCATATATTTT.

This clone came up once. Here the CDR3 reads CATSSRDGGYSDTQYF. The CDR3, as DNA: TGTGCCACCAGCAGCCGGGACGGAGGGTATTCGGATACGCAGTATTTT. The chain employs TRBV15 and TRBJ2-3, with D maybe TRBD2 (6 bases). The CDR3 is 16 amino acids. In germline, CDR1 is LNHNV, CDR2 YYDKDF (reference sequence). V was trimmed by 3 bases and J by 6 bases, leaving 19 bases between them.